This section outlines one TCR beta chain sequence together with its context. Libraries were prepared by immunoSEQ multiplex PCR; TCRdb keeps only in-frame clonotypes and omits some of them. This sample carries a few hundred thousand clones, 80% to 90% of them seen once, and the ten largest clones take around 3%. V shed 3 bases and J shed 3 bases, with 8 bases lying between them. Looked up from germline, CDR1 is SGHTA and CDR2 is FQGNSA. CDR3 length: 13 residues. The data originate from a study of blood T cell repertoires in COVID-19. This TCR came from a woman aged 25 to 39 with COVID-19, enrolled during active disease. V usage is TRBV7-2 and J usage is TRBJ2-5; D gene unclear. Input material: peripheral blood. The CDR3 reads CASSFPSEETQYF. The CDR3 bases are TGTGCCAGCAGCTTTCCCTCCGAAGAGACCCAGTACTTC.